These T cell receptor beta chains were read from a single sample in a study of blood T cell repertoires in COVID-19. Profiling relied on immunoSEQ multiplex PCR, and the TCRdb table lists in-frame clones only, not all of them. The data hold roughly 100,000 clones, with around 82% observed a single time. Sequencing was done on a sample of peripheral blood. The receptors derive from a man aged 60 to 69 with acute or convalescent COVID-19. CDR3s include the opening cysteine and the closing phenylalanine or tryptophan. The D gene is left open where the match is weak. Some rows have no size entry. The others give once, few or many, or a class for an expanded clone.

few,TRBJ1-5,NA,TRBV23-1,CASSRRGGLSNQPQHF,TGCGCCAGCAGCCGACGGGGAGGACTTAGCAATCAGCCCCAGCATTTT
NA,TRBJ2-1,NA,TRBV6-5,CASSYQEGAANEQFF,TGTGCCAGCAGTTACCAGGAGGGGGCGGCCAATGAGCAGTTCTTC
NA,TRBJ1-2,TRBD1,TRBV7-9,CASSFRGQGDYGYTF,TGTGCCAGCAGCTTCCGTGGACAGGGAGACTATGGCTACACCTTC
NA,TRBJ2-1,TRBD2,TRBV30,CAWIPTSVFTNEQFF,TGTGCCTGGATACCGACTAGCGTCTTTACCAATGAGCAGTTCTTC
few,TRBJ2-7,NA,TRBV13,CASSRTARVAYEQYF,TGTGCCAGCAGCAGAACGGCGCGGGTGGCCTACGAGCAGTACTTC
few,TRBJ2-7,TRBD1,TRBV19,CASGGTGNYEQYF,TGTGCCAGTGGAGGGACAGGGAACTACGAGCAGTACTTC
NA,TRBJ2-2,TRBD2,TRBV5-1,CASSHRGDSNTGELFF,TGCGCCAGCAGCCACCGGGGGGACTCGAACACCGGGGAGCTGTTTTTT
NA,TRBJ2-2,TRBD1,TRBV2,CASTRDRHTGELFF,TGTGCCAGCACCAGGGACAGACACACCGGGGAGCTGTTTTTT
NA,TRBJ2-1,NA,TRBV3-1/TRBV3-2,CASSRKQGANPYNEQFF,TGTGCCAGCAGCCGGAAACAGGGTGCGAATCCCTACAATGAGCAGTTCTTC
few,TRBJ1-3,NA,TRBV9,CASSTTGTENTIYF,TGTGCCAGCAGCACAACAGGGACCGAAAACACCATATATTTT
NA,TRBJ1-2,NA,TRBV4-1,CASSQVLVRRDFSDYGYTF,TGCGCCAGCAGCCAAGTTCTTGTTCGCAGGGACTTTTCGGACTATGGCTACACCTTC
NA,TRBJ1-6,NA,TRBV21-1,CASSTGTHNSPLHF,TGTGCCAGCAGCACCGGGACTCATAATTCACCCCTCCACTTT
few,TRBJ1-2,NA,TRBV10-3,CAISESRDTALSNYGYTF,TGTGCCATCAGTGAGTCGAGGGACACCGCTCTTTCTAACTATGGCTACACCTTC
NA,TRBJ2-7,NA,TRBV7-8,CASSFEGADEQYF,TGTGCCAGCAGCTTTGAAGGGGCCGACGAGCAGTACTTC
NA,TRBJ2-7,NA,TRBV6-5,CASSYRGPGSEQYF,TGTGCCAGCAGTTACCGGGGTCCCGGATCCGAGCAGTACTTC
NA,TRBJ2-1,TRBD2,TRBV7-2,CASRPTSNAYNEQFF,TGTGCCAGCAGGCCGACTAGCAACGCCTACAATGAGCAGTTCTTC
NA,TRBJ2-1,TRBD2,TRBV7-9,CASSTWTSGSLDEQFF,TGTGCCAGCAGCACCTGGACTAGCGGGAGCTTGGATGAGCAGTTCTTC
NA,TRBJ1-6,NA,TRBV4-1,CASSQEGGLSSYNSPLHF,TGCGCCAGCAGCCAAGAAGGCGGACTTAGCTCCTATAATTCACCCCTCCACTTT
few,TRBJ2-1,TRBD1,TRBV7-2,CASSSGQGAPNEQFF,TGTGCCAGCAGCTCGGGACAGGGGGCGCCCAATGAGCAGTTCTTC
NA,TRBJ1-3,TRBD1,TRBV5-1,CASSLTGDSGNTIYF,TGCGCCAGCAGCTTAACAGGGGACTCTGGAAACACCATATATTTT
NA,TRBJ1-5,NA,TRBV15,CATSRDSQGSFNQPQHF,TGTGCCACCAGCAGAGATTCTCAGGGCTCCTTCAATCAGCCCCAGCATTTT
few,TRBJ2-1,NA,TRBV7-7,CASSPSDIGPLNEQFF,TGTGCTAGCAGCCCGTCGGACATAGGGCCTCTCAATGAGCAGTTCTTC